This TCR beta chain came from a study of T cells and Merkel cell carcinoma outcomes. About this clone itself: The target antigen is unknown. The same CDR3 arises from other DNA sequences in this sample as well.

Assay: immunoSEQ multiplex PCR; the TCRdb copy retains only in-frame clones and omits some. Found here are about 1,700 clones, nearly 90% of them singletons; the top ten hold just over 4%. Regarding the study as a whole: Reportedly, T-cell repertoire with density predicts Merkel cell carcinoma outcomes.

The germline V and J ends were trimmed by 0 bases and 7 bases, with 15 bases remaining between them. Germline V CDR1 and CDR2: LGHNA, YSLEER. This CDR3 is built from 16 residues. Material: tumor tissue from Merkel cell carcinoma. The sequence came from a human donor with Merkel cell carcinoma. The chain uses TRBV4-3 and TRBJ2-2; possibly TRBD1 for D (6 bases). The CDR3: CASSQDGRVTGGELFF. CDR3 coding DNA: TGCGCCAGCAGCCAAGATGGGCGCGTGACAGGCGGGGAGCTGTTTTTT.